This entry lists 11 T cell receptor beta chains sequenced from one sample in a study of cytomegalovirus exposure and HLA in healthy donors. This PCR relied on a set of 60 Vbeta primers and 13 Jbeta primers. The data were produced by immunoSEQ multiplex PCR, yet TCRdb's version contains in-frame clones alone and is incomplete. The repertoire has roughly 100,000 clones, roughly four fifths of them found once; the top ten carry approximately 3.6%. The sample was PBMCs. The source is a man aged 25 to 40 in good health and CMV-seropositive.

The chain joins TRBV29-1 to TRBJ2-7; D might be TRBD2 (6 bases). This CDR3 has 14 amino acids. Trimming took 5 bases from V and 1 from J, leaving 15 bases between them. Germline lookup yields CDR1 SQVTM and CDR2 ANQGSEA. The CDR3 region has the DNA TGCAGCGTTTCTGGAGGGGTGGGGTCCTACGAGCAGTACTTC. Its translation is CSVSGGVGSYEQYF.

The chain joins TRBV19 to TRBJ2-1; weak D call: TRBD2 (5 bases). The ends were cut back, 3 bases at V and 10 bases at J, with 13 bases in the middle. The V gene's germline CDR1 is LNHDA and CDR2 SQIVND (reference sequence). CDR3 size: 13 residues. CDR3 nucleotides: TGTGCCAGTAGTATTAAGAGCCGCGGGGAGCAGTTCTTC. Translation: CASSIKSRGEQFF. The variable domain in full, completed from reference TRBV19 and TRBJ2-1, reads DGGITQSPKYLFRKEGQNVTLSCEQNLNHDAMYWYRQDPGQGLRLIYYSQIVNDFQKGDIAEGYSVSREKKESFPLTVTSAQKNPTAFYLCASSIKSRGEQFFGPGTRLTVL.

This clone was counted a few times. The CDR3 region is CASSYNREHNQPQHF. Written as DNA, the CDR3 is TGTGCCAGCAGTTACAACAGGGAACACAATCAGCCCCAGCATTTT. The chain is built from TRBV6-5 and TRBJ1-5, with D perhaps TRBD1 (6 bases). Trimming removed 2 bases at V and 3 bases at J, with 11 bases between. CDR3 length equals 15 residues. Germline V lookup: CDR1 MNHEY, CDR2 SVGAGI.

The rearrangement links TRBV5-4 to TRBJ2-3; D is uncertain. CDR1 and CDR2 from the germline V gene are SGHNT and YYREEE (reference sequence). This CDR3 region has 15 residues. The V end was cut by 0 bases, the J end by 0 bases, with 8 bases between. CDR3 in amino acids: CASSLGGPSTDTQYF. CDR3 DNA: TGTGCCAGCAGCTTGGGCGGCCCTAGCACAGATACGCAGTATTTT.

V is TRBV9 and J is TRBJ2-1, with 9 bases lining up with TRBD1. After removal of 3 bases from V and 5 bases from J, the junction contained 18 bases not matched to a gene. Germline CDR1 and CDR2: SGDLS and YYNGEE. This CDR3 region has 19 residues. The CDR3 nucleotides read TGTGCCAGCAGCGCCAGGACAGGGGCCCTCGCAAAACGAAACAATGAGCAGTTCTTC. Its translation: CASSARTGALAKRNNEQFF.

V gene TRBV6-4 combines with J gene TRBJ2-1, with 11 bases that match TRBD2. Trimming at V came to 7 bases and at J to 9 bases, leaving 8 bases not matched to a gene. CDR3 size: 14 residues. In germline, CDR1 is MRHNA, CDR2 SNTAGT. In DNA form, the CDR3 reads TGTGCCAGCACCCTTGATAGCGGGAGGGGTGAGCAGTTCTTC. Protein product: CASTLDSGRGEQFF.

This clone was observed a handful of times. The chain uses TRBV7-6 and TRBJ2-7, with 7 bases identical to TRBD1. Germline assignment: CDR1 SGHVS and CDR2 FNYEAQ. The length of the CDR3 is 13 residues. Unmatched junction bases numbered 2, after V lost 5 bases and J lost 1 base. The DNA of the CDR3 is TGTGCCAGCAGCCGACAGGGTTCCTACGAGCAGTACTTC. This encodes CASSRQGSYEQYF.

The V call is TRBV7-9, the J call TRBJ2-1; 7 bases match TRBD1. The CDR3 is 16 residues long. With 4 bases clipped from V and 9 bases from J, the junction kept 15 bases outside the gene matches. Germline CDR1 reads SEHNR; CDR2 reads FQNEAQ (reference sequence). CDR3 sequence (DNA): TGTGCCAGCAGCTCCCCCCGGTGGGACAGCCCGGCTGAGCAGTTCTTC. Amino acid sequence: CASSSPRWDSPAEQFF. The variable domain in full, with the rest retrieved from reference TRBV7-9 and TRBJ2-1, is DTGVSQNPRHKITKRGQNVTFRCDPISEHNRLYWYRQTLGQGPEFLTYFQNEAQLEKSRLLSDRFSAERPKGSFSTLEIQRTEQGDSAMYLCASSSPRWDSPAEQFFGPGTRLTVL.

The J gene is TRBJ2-7, the V gene TRBV18; tentatively, D is TRBD1 (6 bases). The germline V gene encodes CDR1 KGHSH and CDR2 LQKENI. This CDR3 comprises 13 residues. Trimming pared 6 bases from V and 5 bases from J, leaving 14 bases between. The CDR3 coding sequence is TGTGCCAGCTCTACTACAGGGATCAACGAGCAGTACTTC. This sequence encodes CASSTTGINEQYF.

This chain uses TRBV5-1 with TRBJ2-1, with a possible D match to TRBD2 (6 bases). The germline CDR1 and CDR2 sequences are SGHRS and YFSETQ. V was pared by 1 base and J by 3 bases, with 11 bases between. The CDR3 has 15 amino acids. CDR3 nucleotide sequence: TGCGCCAGCAGCTTGATGGGGACTGACTACAATGAGCAGTTCTTC. Its protein is CASSLMGTDYNEQFF. Looking up the rest from reference TRBV5-1 and TRBJ2-1 gives the full variable domain: KAGVTQTPRYLIKTRGQQVTLSCSPISGHRSVSWYQQTPGQGLQFLFEYFSETQRNKGNFPGRFSGRQFSNSRSEMNVSTLELGDSALYLCASSLMGTDYNEQFFGPGTRLTVL.

The chain uses TRBV29-1 and TRBJ2-3; possibly TRBD2 for D (6 bases). V was shortened by 3 bases and J by 6 bases, with 16 bases between the two germline ends. Germline-derived CDR1 and CDR2 are SQVTM and ANQGSEA. The CDR3 is made up of 14 amino acids. The CDR3 protein is CSVDRGLGGDTQYF. CDR3 coding DNA: TGCAGCGTTGACCGGGGACTCGGAGGGGATACGCAGTATTTT.